The rows below give T cell receptor beta chains drawn from one sample of a study of metastatic and nonmetastatic thyroid tumors. Using MiXCR, TCRdb re-called clones from the PCR reads. The sample includes roughly 14,000 clones, about 4% of them seen just once. The sequenced sample consisted of tumor tissue. The receptors shown here come from a female donor with papillary thyroid cancer or a benign thyroid nodule (not recorded which). Some clones in this sample may be carry-over from other donors' samples. Each CDR3 is given with its conserved first and last residue.

length	V	CDR3
14	TRBV3-1	CASSLPDKGTRQFF
15	TRBV7-6	CASSSAPGGSYEQYF
15	TRBV28	CASSWGFSNTGELFF
14	TRBV20-1	CSASSPTGYNEQFF
14	TRBV7-9	CASSLVGYEETQYF
15	TRBV5-1	CASSLAGMTNYGYTF
12	TRBV30	CATTDSRGRQYF
14	TRBV18	CASSPTSSGNTIYF
15	TRBV27	CASSLVGSSYNEQFF
15	TRBV6-2/TRBV6-3	CASSYSTGGGNTIYF
16	TRBV28	CASSPRQRTNTGELFF
12	TRBV5-4	CASSLANPPLHF
12	TRBV30	CAWSVPFGIQYF
13	TRBV2	CASNGGLSYGYTF
16	TRBV28	CARTHTGTGMNTEAFF
15	TRBV28	CASSFSSGAGQPQHF
15	TRBV4-2	CASSQDPLEGQPQHF
14	TRBV27	CASSKQVMNTEAFF
12	TRBV6-9	CASIYGSNEQFF
11	TRBV20-1	CSARDAYGYTF
15	TRBV27	CASIPRRAYTGELFF
14	TRBV11-2	CASSLAGGWDEQFF
16	TRBV7-8	CASSQLGTSGNNEQFF
13	TRBV6-5	CASSYARSGEQYF
17	TRBV6-1	CASTHLGGMADYYGYTF
14	TRBV2	CASSGRLSGNEAFF